This TCR beta chain was identified in a study of cytomegalovirus exposure and HLA in healthy donors. While unrecorded immune exposures were likely, the donors were nominally healthy when sampled. PCR involved 60 Vbeta and 13 Jbeta primers. Sequenced by immunoSEQ multiplex PCR; TCRdb stores in-frame clones only, minus some. The sample carries 90,000 or so clones, 70% to 85% recorded once. V gave up 1 base and J gave up 13 bases; unmatched junction bases: 8. The germline gives CDR1 LNHNV, CDR2 YYDKDF (reference sequence). The CDR3 sequence is 15 residues long. Sequenced material: PBMCs. This TCR derives from a man aged 45-65 years in good health and CMV-seronegative. This rearrangement joins TRBV15 to TRBJ2-4; 12 bases fit TRBD1. The CDR3 loop is CATSRAGGQGARQYF. In nucleotides, the CDR3 is TGTGCCACCAGCAGAGCAGGGGGACAGGGGGCGCGCCAGTACTTC.